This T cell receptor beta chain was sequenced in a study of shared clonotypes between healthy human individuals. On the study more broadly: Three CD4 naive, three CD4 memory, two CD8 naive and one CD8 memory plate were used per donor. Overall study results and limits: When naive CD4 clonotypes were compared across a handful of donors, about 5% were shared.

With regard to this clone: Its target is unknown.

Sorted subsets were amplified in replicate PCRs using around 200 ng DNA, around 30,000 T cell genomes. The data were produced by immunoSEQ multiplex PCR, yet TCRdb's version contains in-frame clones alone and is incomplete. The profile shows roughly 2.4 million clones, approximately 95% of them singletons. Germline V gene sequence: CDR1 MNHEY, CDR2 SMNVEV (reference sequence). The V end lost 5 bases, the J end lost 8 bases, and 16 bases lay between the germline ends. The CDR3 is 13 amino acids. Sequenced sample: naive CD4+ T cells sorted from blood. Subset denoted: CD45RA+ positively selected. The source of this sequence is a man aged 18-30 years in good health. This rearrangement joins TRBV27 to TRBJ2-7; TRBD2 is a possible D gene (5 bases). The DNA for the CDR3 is TGTGCCAGCAGTGCTACCCCCGGGATTCAGCAGTACTTC. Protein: CASSATPGIQQYF.